Shown below are 5 T cell receptor beta chains from a single sample sequenced in a study of Ad26.COV2.S vaccination and SARS-CoV-2 variants. Treatment indicated: about 20 received Ad26.COV2.S at low or high dose, single or two shots; 5 received placebo; per-sample allocation not given. Samples came from day 63 after the first vaccine or placebo injection. TCRdb keeps only in-frame clones here, not all; method: immunoSEQ multiplex PCR. The table lists roughly 350,000 clones, 88% of them singletons. The sample consisted of peripheral blood, taken in a trial of Ad26.COV2.S vaccine versus placebo. The origin of the receptors is a person between 18 and 65 years old who received the Ad26.COV2.S COVID-19 vaccine or a placebo.

This clone was recorded a few times. The chain carries TRBV7-3 and TRBJ2-1; 12 bases fit TRBD2. The CDR3 contains 17 residues. V lost 5 bases, J lost 5 bases, and 10 bases stayed unmatched. CDR1 and CDR2 (germline): SGHTA, FQGTGA. For the CDR3, the DNA is TGTGCCAGCAGCCTATTACCTTGGACTAGCGGGGACAATGAGCAGTTCTTC. Translated, it gives CASSLLPWTSGDNEQFF.

The chain joins TRBV12-3 or TRBV12-4 to TRBJ2-7, with D perhaps matching TRBD2 (6 bases). The germline V and J ends were trimmed by 3 bases and 7 bases, with 7 bases remaining between them. CDR3 length equals 11 residues. CDR3 region: CASSFRGEQYF. CDR3 bases: TGTGCCAGCAGTTTTCGGGGGGAGCAGTACTTC.

The rearrangement links TRBV7-8 to TRBJ1-6; D might be TRBD1 (5 bases). Germline V gene sequence: CDR1 SGHVS, CDR2 FQNEAQ. CDR3 length equals 12 residues. V lost 5 bases to trimming and J lost 10 bases, with 9 bases between them. In nucleotides, the CDR3 is TGTGCCAGCAGCCCCGGGGGATCACCCCTCCACTTT. Translating gives CASSPGGSPLHF.

The chain links TRBV9 to TRBJ1-1; D might be TRBD1 (6 bases). The CDR3 runs 14 residues. Trimming removed 3 bases from V and 2 bases from J, with 11 bases in between. Germline V gene sequence: CDR1 SGDLS, CDR2 YYNGEE. The CDR3 is CASSEGQVNTEAFF. CDR3 coding DNA: TGTGCCAGCAGCGAGGGACAAGTAAACACTGAAGCTTTCTTT.

This chain links TRBV19 with TRBJ1-5; D is unresolved. Trimming took off 7 bases at V and 2 bases at J, with 9 bases between the two ends. The CDR3 length is 13 residues. From germline, CDR1 is LNHDA and CDR2 SQIVND (reference sequence). CDR3 sequence reads: CASMGIGNQPQHF. For the CDR3, the DNA is TGTGCCAGTATGGGTATCGGCAATCAGCCCCAGCATTTT.